These 12 T cell receptor beta chains were all obtained from the same sample, sequenced in a study of glioma-infiltrating T cells. TCR alpha and beta CDR3 regions were amplified from RNA using iRepertoire nested multiplex PCR. TCRdb independently ran MiXCR on the multiplex PCR reads; one entry per CDR3 protein. The sample includes about 94,000 distinct CDR3 sequences, about 23% of them seen just once. The specimen sequenced was glioma tissue, nonneoplastic brain tissue, or PBMCs (not recorded which). All receptors come from a human donor with low-grade glioma or glioblastoma, undergoing nonglioma brain surgery, or in good health (not recorded which).

The chain uses TRBV6-2 or TRBV6-3 and TRBJ1-6, with D possibly TRBD1 on 5 matching bases. Trimming left V 0 bases short and J 7 bases short, with 7 bases between. Germline CDR1 reads MNHEY; CDR2 reads SVGEGT. The CDR3 consists of 14 residues. Here the CDR3 reads CASSYSGANSPLHF. The CDR3 bases are TGTGCCAGCAGTTACTCAGGGGCCAATTCACCCCTCCACTTT.

Ten or more counts support this clonotype. This chain joins TRBV20-1 and TRBJ1-2; D is unresolved. Germline CDR1 is DFQATT and CDR2 is SNEGSKA (reference sequence). Trimming removed 5 bases at V and 3 bases at J, with 10 bases between. There are 12 residues in the CDR3. The CDR3 loop is CSAGNLDYGYTF. The CDR3 coding sequence is TGCAGTGCTGGGAACCTTGACTATGGCTACACCTTC.

The genes are TRBV6-1 and TRBJ2-3; maybe TRBD2 (6 bases). Germline CDR1 is MNHNS and CDR2 is SASEGT. CDR3 length: 16 amino acids. Trimming left V 5 bases short and J 0 bases short, with 15 bases between. CDR3 amino acids: CASSRQGGSSTDTQYF. The CDR3 DNA follows: TGTGCCAGCAGTAGACAAGGAGGGTCTAGCACAGATACGCAGTATTTT.

This clonotype was seen just once. The chain links TRBV5-6 to TRBJ2-1; D may be TRBD1 or TRBD2 (7 bases each). The V end was cut by 5 bases, the J end by 1 base, with 16 bases between. CDR1 and CDR2 (germline): SGHDT, YYEEEE. The CDR3 extends over 16 amino acids. This CDR3 reads CASRGGTVFSYNEQFF. For the CDR3, the DNA is TGTGCCAGCAGGGGAGGGACAGTCTTTTCCTACAATGAGCAGTTCTTC.

This clonotype was observed many times. The rearrangement joins TRBV14 to TRBJ1-6; D is unresolved. With 2 bases removed from V and 6 bases from J, the gap between germline ends came to 17 bases. This CDR3 has 17 amino acids. CDR1 is SGHDN and CDR2 is FVKESK in the germline V gene. The CDR3 here is CASSQSGVALSNSPLHF. The CDR3 bases are TGTGCCAGCAGCCAAAGCGGGGTAGCACTGAGTAATTCACCCCTCCACTTT.

As regards this clonotype: Being one base from a much bigger clone, this may be a read error. The V call is TRBV20-1, the J call TRBJ1-4; D perhaps matches TRBD1 (5 bases). The V gene's germline CDR1 is DFQATT and CDR2 SNEGSKA (reference sequence). V lost 7 bases, J lost 0 bases, and 12 bases lay in between. The CDR3 extends over 14 amino acids. The CDR3 DNA reads as TGCAGTGATGGGACGGCTTCAACTAATGAAAAACTGTTTTTT. Translation: CSDGTASTNEKLFF.

The chain couples TRBV7-9 to TRBJ2-3, with D unresolved. The V and J ends lost 1 base and 1 base respectively, with 6 bases between them. The germline V gene encodes CDR1 SEHNR and CDR2 FQNEAQ (reference sequence). The CDR3 consists of 14 residues. The DNA for the CDR3 is TGTGCCAGCAGCTTAGGCATGGGCACAGATACGCAGTATTTT. It is translated as CASSLGMGTDTQYF.

With regard to this clonotype: With a much larger clone just one base away, this may be a read error. The CDR3 region is CSARVGNNKPQHF. CDR3 DNA sequence: TGCAGTGCTAGGGTAGGGAACAATAAGCCCCAGCATTTT. The chain carries TRBV20-1 and TRBJ1-5; D unclear. The length of the CDR3 is 13 residues. CDR1 is DFQATT and CDR2 is SNEGSKA in the germline V gene (reference sequence).

Note on this clonotype: This could be a read error, since a much larger clone is one nucleotide away. The V call is TRBV18, the J call TRBJ2-1; D could derive from TRBD1 or TRBD2 (6 bases each). The V end was cut by 6 bases, the J end by 7 bases, with 19 bases between. CDR3 length equals 15 residues. Germline assignment: CDR1 KGHSH and CDR2 LQKENI. This CDR3 reads CASSLVSQGRNEQFF. Written as DNA, the CDR3 is TGTGCCAGCTCCCTAGTCTCGCAGGGGAGGAATGAGCAGTTCTTC.

This clonotype was observed at least ten times. The V and J genes are TRBV7-9 and TRBJ2-2; TRBD1 might be the D (5 bases). Germline V gene sequence: CDR1 SEHNR, CDR2 FQNEAQ (reference sequence). The ends were cut back, 3 bases at V and 1 base at J, with 9 bases in the middle. The CDR3 sequence is 15 residues long. Here the CDR3 reads CASSLATVNTGELFF. In nucleotides, the CDR3 is TGTGCCAGCAGCTTGGCGACAGTGAACACCGGGGAGCTGTTTTTT.

Details on this clonotype: The missing conserved phenylalanine or tryptophan at the end of this CDR3 makes a read error likely. The chain carries TRBV19 and TRBJ2-7; 8 positions match TRBD1. The ends lost 3 bases at V and 4 bases at J; junction bases unmatched: 5. The germline V gene has CDR1 LNHDA and CDR2 SQIVND (reference sequence). The CDR3 extends over 14 amino acids. CDR3 nucleotides: TGTGCCAGTAGTATCGACAGGGGAGGTTACGAGCAGTACCTC. The encoded protein is CASSIDRGGYEQYL.

There are a few counts of this clonotype. The chain has TRBV2 and TRBJ1-1, with D unresolved. V lost 1 base, J lost 7 bases, and 7 bases lay in between. This CDR3 spans 12 amino acids. Germline CDR1 and CDR2: SNHLY and FYNNEI. CDR3: CASSEEVGEAFF. The DNA for the CDR3 is TGTGCCAGCAGTGAAGAGGTGGGTGAAGCTTTCTTT.